The sequence of this T cell receptor (beta chain) was determined in a study of preoperative IRX-2 immunotherapy in early breast cancer. The treatment here: preoperative locoregional IRX-2 cytokine immunotherapy. Patients received preoperative, locoregional IRX-2 cytokine immunotherapy in a phase Ib study. TCRdb's copy holds only in-frame clones and misses some; the assay was immunoSEQ multiplex PCR. Of around 39,000 clones listed, just under 95% were seen once; the top ten hold about 1.6%. The sequencing here drew on tumor tissue, taken after IRX-2 immunotherapy. This TCR derives from a human donor with breast cancer.

The CDR3 sequence is CATAKGTGERNEQFF. In DNA form, the CDR3 reads TGTGCCACCGCGAAAGGGACAGGGGAAAGGAATGAGCAGTTCTTC. The genes are TRBV10-3 and TRBJ2-1; 10 nucleotides agree with TRBD1. The ends lost 10 bases at V and 7 bases at J; junction bases unmatched: 13. Germline V gene sequence: CDR1 ENHRY, CDR2 SYGVKD. The CDR3 is made up of 15 amino acids.